One T cell receptor beta chain is described in this entry. These data originate in a study of shared clonotypes between healthy human individuals. Study summary: Each donor contributed plates that comprised three CD4 naive, three CD4 memory, two CD8 naive and one CD8 memory.

CDR1 and CDR2 from the germline V gene are SEHNR and FQNEAQ (reference sequence). The CDR3 is made up of 14 amino acids. Deletions cut 1 base from V and 5 bases from J, with 11 bases between. There were no recent acute infections or vaccinations among the donors, who were healthy HIV-negative adults. From CD4+ cells came CD45RA+ naive and CD45RA-negative memory subsets. The method was immunoSEQ multiplex PCR; TCRdb's version includes in-frame clones alone and lacks a portion of them. The sample consists of approximately 940,000 clones, roughly 72% of them appearing once. The sample was memory CD4+ T cells sorted from blood. The subset: CD45RA-negative fraction. V is TRBV7-9 and J is TRBJ2-5; D gene unclear. This TCR derives from a man younger than 35 in good health. In DNA, the CDR3 is TGTGCCAGCAGCTTAGGGTCCAGCCCGGAGACCCAGTACTTC. Encoded protein: CASSLGSSPETQYF.